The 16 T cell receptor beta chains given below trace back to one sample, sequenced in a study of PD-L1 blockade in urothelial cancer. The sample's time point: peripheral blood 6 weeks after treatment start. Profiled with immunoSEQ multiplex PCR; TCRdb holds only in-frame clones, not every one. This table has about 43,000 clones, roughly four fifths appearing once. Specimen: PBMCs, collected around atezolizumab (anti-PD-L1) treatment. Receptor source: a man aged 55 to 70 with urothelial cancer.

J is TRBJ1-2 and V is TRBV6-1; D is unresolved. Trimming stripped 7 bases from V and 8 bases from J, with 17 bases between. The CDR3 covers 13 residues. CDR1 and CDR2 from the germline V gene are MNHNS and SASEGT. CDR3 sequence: CASIPLLYWGYTF. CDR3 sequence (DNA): TGTGCCAGCATCCCCCTGCTTTACTGGGGCTACACCTTC.

The CDR3 region is CASSLGGHPSETQYF. CDR3 DNA: TGCGCCAGCAGCTTGGGGGGACACCCGAGCGAGACCCAGTACTTC. This rearrangement joins TRBV5-1 to TRBJ2-5; TRBD1 is a possible D gene (6 bases). V lost 0 bases and J lost 5, with 14 bases in between. CDR1 and CDR2 from the germline V gene are SGHRS and YFSETQ. CDR3 length equals 15 residues. Together with reference TRBV5-1 and TRBJ2-5, the CDR3 gives the full variable domain: KAGVTQTPRYLIKTRGQQVTLSCSPISGHRSVSWYQQTPGQGLQFLFEYFSETQRNKGNFPGRFSGRQFSNSRSEMNVSTLELGDSALYLCASSLGGHPSETQYFGPGTRLLVL.

CDR3 loop: CASSATTGTGNTIYF. The DNA of the CDR3 is TGTGCCAGCAGCGCGACGACAGGGACTGGAAACACCATATATTTT. The V gene is TRBV9, the J gene TRBJ1-3, with 7 bases matching TRBD1. Looked up from germline, CDR1 is SGDLS and CDR2 is YYNGEE. The junction had 5 bases not matched to a gene; V was cut back by 3 bases and J by 2 bases. The CDR3 sequence is 15 residues long.

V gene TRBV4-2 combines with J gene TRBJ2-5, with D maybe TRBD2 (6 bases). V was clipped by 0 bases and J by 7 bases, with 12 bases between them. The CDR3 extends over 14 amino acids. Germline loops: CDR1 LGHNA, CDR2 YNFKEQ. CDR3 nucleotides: TGTGCCAGCAGCCAAGATCCTAGCGAGGGGACCCAGTACTTC. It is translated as CASSQDPSEGTQYF.

CDR3 sequence (DNA): TGCGCCAGCAGCACCTTGACTAGCGACCCAGATACGCAGTATTTT. Translating it yields CASSTLTSDPDTQYF. J is TRBJ2-3 and V is TRBV5-1; TRBD2 agrees at 8 bases. There are 15 residues in the CDR3. The V and J ends lost 4 bases and 4 bases, in that order; junction bases with no gene match: 8. Per the germline V gene, CDR1 is SGHRS and CDR2 is YFSETQ.

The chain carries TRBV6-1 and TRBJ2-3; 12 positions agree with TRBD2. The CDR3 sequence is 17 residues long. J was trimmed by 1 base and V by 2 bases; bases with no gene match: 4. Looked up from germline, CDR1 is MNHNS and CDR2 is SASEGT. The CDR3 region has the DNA TGTGCCAGCAGTGAATTTCGGACTAGCGGGGGCACAGATACGCAGTATTTT. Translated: CASSEFRTSGGTDTQYF.

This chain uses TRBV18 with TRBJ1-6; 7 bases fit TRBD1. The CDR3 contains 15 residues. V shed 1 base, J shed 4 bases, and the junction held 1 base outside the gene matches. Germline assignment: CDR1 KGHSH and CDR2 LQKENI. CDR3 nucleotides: TGTGCCAGCTCACCACAGGGACAGTATAATTCACCCCTCCACTTT. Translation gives CASSPQGQYNSPLHF.

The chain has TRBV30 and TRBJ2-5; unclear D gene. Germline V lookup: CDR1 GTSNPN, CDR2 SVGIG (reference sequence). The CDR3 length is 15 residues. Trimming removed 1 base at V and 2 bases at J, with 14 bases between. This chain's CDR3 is CAWSAPTEAQETQYF. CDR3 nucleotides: TGTGCCTGGAGTGCCCCAACAGAAGCACAAGAGACCCAGTACTTC. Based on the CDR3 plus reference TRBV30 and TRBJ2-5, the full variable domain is SQTIHQWPATLVQPVGSPLSLECTVEGTSNPNLYWYRQAAGRGLQLLFYSVGIGQISSEVPQNLSASRPQDRQFILSSKKLLLSDSGFYLCAWSAPTEAQETQYFGPGTRLLVL.

In DNA form, the CDR3 reads TGCGCCAGCCGTCTGGTCCCGGGGGACACTGAAGCTTTCTTT. It is translated as CASRLVPGDTEAFF. This chain connects TRBV4-1 to TRBJ1-1; D may be TRBD1 (5 bases). The CDR3 totals 14 residues. V shed 8 bases and J shed 3 bases, with 16 bases lying between them. Germline CDR1 and CDR2: MGHRA and YSYEKL.

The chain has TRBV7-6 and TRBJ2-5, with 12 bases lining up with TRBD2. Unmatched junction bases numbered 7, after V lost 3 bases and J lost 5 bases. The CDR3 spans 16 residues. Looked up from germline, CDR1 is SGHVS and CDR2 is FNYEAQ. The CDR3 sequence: CASSFYPSGGEETQYF. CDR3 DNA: TGTGCCAGCAGCTTCTACCCTAGCGGGGGGGAGGAGACCCAGTACTTC.

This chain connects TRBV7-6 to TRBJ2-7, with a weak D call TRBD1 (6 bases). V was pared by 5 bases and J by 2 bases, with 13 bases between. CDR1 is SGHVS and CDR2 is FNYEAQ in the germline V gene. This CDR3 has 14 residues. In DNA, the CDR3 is TGTGCCAGCAGCCCGCGAGGGGGACCCTACGAGCAGTACTTC. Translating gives CASSPRGGPYEQYF.

The CDR3 sequence: CASLGGSQPQHF. The CDR3 DNA reads TGTGCCAGCTTGGGGGGGAGTCAGCCCCAGCATTTT. V is TRBV28 and J is TRBJ1-5; maybe TRBD1 (5 bases). Germline V gives CDR1 MDHEN, CDR2 SYDVKM. The CDR3 covers 12 residues. Trimming shortened V by 8 bases and J by 6 bases, and 11 bases separated the two germline ends.

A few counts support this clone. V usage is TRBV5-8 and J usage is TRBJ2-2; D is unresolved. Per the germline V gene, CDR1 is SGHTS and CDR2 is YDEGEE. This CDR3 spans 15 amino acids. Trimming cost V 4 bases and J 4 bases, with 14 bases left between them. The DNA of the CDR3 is TGTGCCAGCAGCCTCTCACTGTACGGCACCGGGGAGCTGTTTTTT. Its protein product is CASSLSLYGTGELFF.

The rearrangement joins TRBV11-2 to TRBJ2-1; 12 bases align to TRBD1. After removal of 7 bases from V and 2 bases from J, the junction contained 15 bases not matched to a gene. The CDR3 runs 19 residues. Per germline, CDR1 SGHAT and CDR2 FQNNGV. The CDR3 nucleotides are TGTGCCAGCAAAGGGGGGGGACAGGGGGCGCGGGTGACCTACAATGAGCAGTTCTTC. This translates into CASKGGGQGARVTYNEQFF.

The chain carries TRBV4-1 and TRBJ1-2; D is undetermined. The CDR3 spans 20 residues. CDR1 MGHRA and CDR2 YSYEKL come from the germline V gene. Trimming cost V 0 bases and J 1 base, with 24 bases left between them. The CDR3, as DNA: TGCGCCAGCAGCCAAGATCTTTCCCGGTTCAGGAAGAATTTTAACTATGGCTACACCTTC. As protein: CASSQDLSRFRKNFNYGYTF.

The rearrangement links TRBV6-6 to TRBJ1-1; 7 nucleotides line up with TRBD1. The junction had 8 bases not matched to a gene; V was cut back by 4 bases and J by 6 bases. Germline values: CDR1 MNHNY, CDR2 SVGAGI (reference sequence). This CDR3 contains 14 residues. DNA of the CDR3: TGTGCCAGCAGTTTAGGAGGGGGCAGCGCTGAAGCTTTCTTT. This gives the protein CASSLGGGSAEAFF.